Listed here are 12 T cell receptor beta chains from one sample, sequenced in a study of cytomegalovirus exposure and HLA in healthy donors. A multiplex PCR was run with 60 Vbeta primers and 13 Jbeta primers. Sequenced by immunoSEQ multiplex PCR; TCRdb stores in-frame clones only, minus some. The sample includes hundreds of thousands of clones, about 90% of them seen just once. The source material was PBMCs. All receptors derive from a woman aged 18-35 years in good health and CMV-seronegative.

This chain links TRBV6-5 with TRBJ2-7; the match to TRBD1 covers 9 bases. The CDR3 is made up of 14 amino acids. Germline loops: CDR1 MNHEY, CDR2 SVGAGI. J lost 0 bases, V lost 7 bases, and 4 bases had no gene match. CDR3 loop: CASTPDRGSYEQYF. CDR3 bases: TGTGCCAGCACCCCGGACAGGGGCTCCTACGAGCAGTACTTC.

This clone was counted a single time. The rearrangement uses TRBV6-5 and TRBJ2-7, with 7 positions matching TRBD1. The length of the CDR3 is 12 residues. Unmatched junction bases numbered 3, after V lost 4 bases and J lost 6 bases. From germline, CDR1 is MNHEY and CDR2 SVGAGI. The DNA for the CDR3 is TGTGCCAGCAGTTTCGGACAGGCCGAGCAGTACTTC. It yields the protein CASSFGQAEQYF.

This chain uses TRBV19 with TRBJ1-2; TRBD1 aligns across 7 bases. The germline V gene encodes CDR1 LNHDA and CDR2 SQIVND (reference sequence). V lost 3 bases to trimming and J lost 4 bases; unmatched junction nucleotides: 8. The CDR3 totals 15 residues. The CDR3 spells CASSIETGPGYGYTF. For the CDR3, the DNA is TGTGCCAGTAGTATTGAGACAGGGCCTGGCTATGGCTACACCTTC.

V is TRBV6-1 and J is TRBJ2-1; 11 bases match TRBD1. With V trimmed by 2 bases and J by 7 bases, 4 bases remained unmatched. This CDR3 has 15 residues. The V gene's germline CDR1 is MNHNS and CDR2 SASEGT. CDR3 amino acids: CASSERGTGGNEQFF. The DNA of the CDR3 is TGTGCCAGCAGTGAAAGGGGGACAGGGGGAAATGAGCAGTTCTTC.

This chain joins TRBV29-1 and TRBJ2-1; TRBD2 agrees at 8 bases. This CDR3 is 14 amino acids long. Germline-derived CDR1 and CDR2 are SQVTM and ANQGSEA. The trim removed 6 bases at V and 7 bases at J, leaving 11 bases unmatched. The CDR3 is CSVPVRGGGNEQFF. CDR3 DNA: TGCAGCGTCCCCGTACGGGGGGGCGGAAATGAGCAGTTCTTC.

Worth noting for this clone: One end of the junction is discordant with germline, which a read error may explain. The same CDR3 can be traced to other DNA sequences in this sample. V usage is TRBV2 and J usage is TRBJ1-6; D is ambiguous. CDR1 is SNHLY and CDR2 is FYNNEI in the germline V gene. The CDR3 sequence is 12 residues long. CDR3 nucleotides: TGTGCCAGCAACAGCGGTTATTCCCCCCTCCACTTT. Encoded protein: CASNSGYSPLHF.

Only one count was recorded for this clone. The chain joins TRBV14 to TRBJ2-5; the D is unclear. Germline-derived CDR1 and CDR2 are SGHDN and FVKESK. The CDR3 loop spans 12 amino acids. V lost 0 bases and J 6 bases, leaving 5 bases between the germline ends. This CDR3 is CASSQDLKTQYF. In nucleotides, the CDR3 is TGTGCCAGCAGCCAAGACCTTAAGACCCAGTACTTC.

This clone came up once. The V and J genes are TRBV4-2 and TRBJ1-5; TRBD1 matches at 7 bases. Germline-derived CDR1 and CDR2 are LGHNA and YNFKEQ. The CDR3 runs 19 residues. With V trimmed by 4 bases and J by 0 bases, 15 bases remained unmatched. As DNA, the CDR3 is TGTGCCAGCAGCCGTGGTACTACAGGGGCTTTTGATAGCAATCAGCCCCAGCATTTT. This encodes CASSRGTTGAFDSNQPQHF.

This clone was recorded only once. The rearrangement joins TRBV5-4 to TRBJ1-1; 8 bases are a match to TRBD1. In germline, CDR1 is SGHNT, CDR2 YYREEE (reference sequence). CDR3 size: 14 residues. J gave up 7 bases and V 4 bases, and 9 bases lay outside the gene matches. For the CDR3, the DNA is TGTGCCAGCAGCCCGGACAGGGCTAGGATTGAAGCTTTCTTT. Its protein is CASSPDRARIEAFF.

This clone was counted between two and nine times. The chain links TRBV5-1 to TRBJ1-2; TRBD1 matches 7 bases. In germline, CDR1 is SGHRS, CDR2 YFSETQ. The V and J ends lost 4 bases and 5 bases, in that order; junction bases with no gene match: 14. The CDR3 sequence is 16 residues long. The CDR3 region has the DNA TGCGCCAGCAGCGGGGGGACAGCGGGGGGCGCTTATGGCTACACCTTC. It codes for CASSGGTAGGAYGYTF. Full variable domain (outside the CDR3, taken from reference TRBV5-1 and TRBJ1-2): KAGVTQTPRYLIKTRGQQVTLSCSPISGHRSVSWYQQTPGQGLQFLFEYFSETQRNKGNFPGRFSGRQFSNSRSEMNVSTLELGDSALYLCASSGGTAGGAYGYTFGSGTRLTVV.

V and J are TRBV5-6 and TRBJ1-2; the match to TRBD1 covers 10 bases. Looked up from germline, CDR1 is SGHDT and CDR2 is YYEEEE. Trimming removed 4 bases from V and 8 bases from J; junction bases left unmatched: 11. This CDR3 has 15 residues. The CDR3 DNA reads TGTGCCAGCAGCCCTACCGGGACAGGGGTCTTCGGCTACACCTTC. This encodes CASSPTGTGVFGYTF. Together with reference TRBV5-6 and TRBJ1-2, the CDR3 gives the full variable domain: DAGVTQSPTHLIKTRGQQVTLRCSPKSGHDTVSWYQQALGQGPQFIFQYYEEEERQRGNFPDRFSGHQFPNYSSELNVNALLLGDSALYLCASSPTGTGVFGYTFGSGTRLTVV.

The rearrangement links TRBV2 to TRBJ1-1; D remains unclear. The CDR3 totals 17 residues. The ends were cut back, 2 bases at V and 1 base at J, with 17 bases in the middle. The germline V gene encodes CDR1 SNHLY and CDR2 FYNNEI. The CDR3 nucleotides read TGTGCCAGCAGTGAAAATTTGCGGGCAGTCACGAACACTGAAGCTTTCTTT. Translated: CASSENLRAVTNTEAFF.